This passage covers 23 T cell receptor beta chains from one sample sequenced in a study of cytomegalovirus exposure and HLA in healthy donors. Primers included in the PCR were 60 Vbeta and 13 Jbeta primers. Clones were read by immunoSEQ multiplex PCR, and TCRdb kept only the in-frame ones, dropping some. Of 110,000 or so clones in the sample, approximately 72% were seen once. The sample taken for sequencing was PBMCs. The source of these receptors is a man aged 25 to 45 in good health and CMV-seronegative.

This clone has a handful of counts. The chain employs TRBV4-3 and TRBJ2-2; D is unclear. CDR1 is LGHNA, CDR2 YSLEER, per germline. With 0 bases removed from V and 9 bases from J, the gap between germline ends came to 17 bases. This CDR3 has 16 amino acids. The CDR3 loop is CASSQDLIVENRELFF. For the CDR3, the DNA is TGCGCCAGCAGCCAAGATCTTATCGTCGAGAACCGGGAGCTGTTTTTT.

V gene TRBV6-5 combines with J gene TRBJ2-7, with 7 positions matching TRBD1. Trimming at V came to 2 bases and at J to 2 bases, leaving 3 bases not matched to a gene. Germline V gene data show CDR1 as MNHEY and CDR2 as SVGAGI. This CDR3 spans 14 amino acids. CDR3 nucleotide sequence: TGTGCCAGCAGTTACGGTCAGGGGGCCTACGAGCAGTACTTC. Translation: CASSYGQGAYEQYF.

The rearrangement joins TRBV2 to TRBJ1-4, with D possibly TRBD1 on 6 matching bases. Deletions cut 6 bases from V and 0 bases from J, with 8 bases between. This CDR3 is built from 14 residues. The germline V gene encodes CDR1 SNHLY and CDR2 FYNNEI. CDR3 sequence: CASRQGTTNEKLFF. Here the CDR3 DNA reads TGTGCCAGCAGGCAGGGGACAACTAATGAAAAACTGTTTTTT.

V and J are TRBV7-9 and TRBJ2-7; a weak D match, TRBD1 (6 bases). The CDR3 loop spans 13 amino acids. Germline assignment: CDR1 SEHNR and CDR2 FQNEAQ (reference sequence). The germline V and J ends were trimmed by 5 bases and 4 bases, with 12 bases remaining between them. DNA of the CDR3: TGTGCCAGCAGCCCACCAGGGGAGTACGAGCAGTACTTC. As protein: CASSPPGEYEQYF.

The rearrangement links TRBV28 to TRBJ1-5; D possibly corresponds to TRBD1 (6 bases). The CDR3 covers 12 residues. V was clipped by 5 bases and J by 9 bases, with 11 bases between them. Germline assignment: CDR1 MDHEN and CDR2 SYDVKM. The CDR3 protein is CASSKVTGPQHF. CDR3 nucleotides: TGTGCCAGCAGTAAGGTGACAGGGCCCCAGCATTTT.

The V gene is TRBV11-2, the J gene TRBJ1-1; the D is unclear. Deletions cut 2 bases from V and 3 bases from J, with 4 bases between. The germline V gene has CDR1 SGHAT and CDR2 FQNNGV. The CDR3 runs to 12 residues. The CDR3 is CASSLSYTEAFF. The CDR3 nucleotides read TGTGCCAGCAGCTTATCGTACACTGAAGCTTTCTTT.

The V and J genes are TRBV28 and TRBJ2-2; the D gene is possibly TRBD1 (5 bases). The V gene's germline CDR1 is MDHEN and CDR2 SYDVKM. Deletions cut 3 bases from V and 5 bases from J, with 19 bases between. This CDR3 spans 17 amino acids. CDR3 DNA sequence: TGTGCCAGCAGTTTTTTGGGGCGCCCAGGGATAACCGGGGAGCTGTTTTTT. This codes for CASSFLGRPGITGELFF.

V usage is TRBV30 and J usage is TRBJ2-7; D is ambiguous. From germline, CDR1 is GTSNPN and CDR2 SVGIG (reference sequence). V lost 0 bases, J lost 0 bases, and 12 bases lay in between. This CDR3 is 15 amino acids long. The CDR3 here is CAWSVRRGVSYEQYF. CDR3 bases: TGTGCCTGGAGTGTAAGGAGAGGTGTCTCCTACGAGCAGTACTTC.

This clone was counted between two and nine times. The genes are TRBV5-1 and TRBJ2-3; D might be TRBD1 (5 bases). The V end was cut by 1 base, the J end by 0 bases, with 9 bases between. The germline V gene has CDR1 SGHRS and CDR2 YFSETQ. CDR3 size: 15 residues. CDR3 protein: CASSLTGTSTDTQYF. In nucleotides, the CDR3 is TGCGCCAGCAGCTTGACAGGAACTAGCACAGATACGCAGTATTTT.

This chain joins TRBV28 and TRBJ1-5; tentatively, D is TRBD1 (5 bases). This CDR3 spans 14 amino acids. CDR1 and CDR2 from the germline V gene are MDHEN and SYDVKM. V was clipped by 6 bases and J by 4 bases, with 13 bases between them. The DNA of the CDR3 is TGTGCCAGCAGGTGGGGCCACGGGAATCAGCCCCAGCATTTT. It yields the protein CASRWGHGNQPQHF.

The chain links TRBV5-1 to TRBJ1-4, with a tentative D call TRBD1 (6 bases). The germline CDR1 and CDR2 sequences are SGHRS and YFSETQ. Trimming stripped 3 bases from V and 0 bases from J, with 9 bases between. This CDR3 spans 15 amino acids. The CDR3, as DNA: TGCGCCAGCAGCTCGTCAGGGGCAACTAATGAAAAACTGTTTTTT. Translating it yields CASSSSGATNEKLFF.

The V call is TRBV28, the J call TRBJ2-7; 9 bases line up with TRBD2. Trimming removed 6 bases from V and 6 bases from J; junction bases left unmatched: 12. This CDR3 has 15 residues. Germline V gene sequence: CDR1 MDHEN, CDR2 SYDVKM. The CDR3 loop reads CASSLSSGKNGEQYF. The CDR3 nucleotides are TGTGCCAGCAGCCTATCTAGCGGGAAAAACGGCGAGCAGTACTTC.

In nucleotides, the CDR3 is TGCAGCGTTGATTTTCCCGGGACAGGGGAATATGGCTACACCTTC. The encoded protein is CSVDFPGTGEYGYTF. The gene calls are TRBV29-1 and TRBJ1-2; 10 bases align to TRBD1. There are 15 residues in the CDR3. Trimming took 3 bases from V and 5 from J; bases not matched to a gene: 9. Germline assignment: CDR1 SQVTM and CDR2 ANQGSEA.

The J gene is TRBJ1-2, the V gene TRBV7-9; D unresolved. V was clipped by 7 bases and J by 4 bases, with 19 bases between them. Germline CDR1 reads SEHNR; CDR2 reads FQNEAQ (reference sequence). The CDR3 is 15 amino acids. CDR3 protein: CASTPGSGPTYGYTF. The CDR3 nucleotides read TGTGCCAGCACCCCCGGGAGTGGTCCCACCTATGGCTACACCTTC.

The chain has TRBV5-1 and TRBJ2-2, with D possibly matching TRBD1 (5 bases). The length of the CDR3 is 16 residues. The germline V gene has CDR1 SGHRS and CDR2 YFSETQ. Trimming stripped 2 bases from V and 4 bases from J, with 15 bases between. The CDR3 loop is CASSFTAGSGTGELFF. In nucleotides, the CDR3 is TGCGCCAGCAGCTTTACGGCAGGGTCAGGCACCGGGGAGCTGTTTTTT. The variable domain in full, with the rest retrieved from reference TRBV5-1 and TRBJ2-2, is KAGVTQTPRYLIKTRGQQVTLSCSPISGHRSVSWYQQTPGQGLQFLFEYFSETQRNKGNFPGRFSGRQFSNSRSEMNVSTLELGDSALYLCASSFTAGSGTGELFFGEGSRLTVL.

V is TRBV10-1 and J is TRBJ1-1; no clear D. Germline V gene sequence: CDR1 WNHNN, CDR2 SYGVQD (reference sequence). This CDR3 region has 13 residues. V lost 6 bases, J lost 2 bases, and 10 bases lay in between. The CDR3 is CASRLGRNTEAFF. CDR3 sequence (DNA): TGCGCCAGCAGACTGGGGAGAAACACTGAAGCTTTCTTT.

The CDR3 reads CASSLAGVGVGDEQFF. CDR3 sequence (DNA): TGCGCCAGCAGCTTGGCGGGGGTGGGGGTAGGAGATGAGCAGTTCTTC. The V and J genes are TRBV5-1 and TRBJ2-1; D perhaps matches TRBD2 (6 bases). V lost 0 bases and J lost 8, with 18 bases in between. Germline values: CDR1 SGHRS, CDR2 YFSETQ. This CDR3 is 16 amino acids long.

The chain employs TRBV4-1 and TRBJ2-2; tentative D call: TRBD1 (5 bases). CDR1 MGHRA and CDR2 YSYEKL come from the germline V gene. The CDR3 sequence is 14 residues long. Trimming removed 4 bases from V and 2 bases from J, with 8 bases in between. As DNA, the CDR3 is TGCGCCAGCAGCCTTGGGGCTAACACCGGGGAGCTGTTTTTT. Amino acid sequence: CASSLGANTGELFF.

This chain joins TRBV5-4 and TRBJ2-5, with 9 bases lining up with TRBD1. V trimming: 5 bases; J trimming: 3 bases; junction bases outside the gene matches: 8. Germline lookup yields CDR1 SGHNT and CDR2 YYREEE (reference sequence). The CDR3 extends over 15 amino acids. CDR3 sequence (DNA): TGTGCCAGCAGGATCCCGGGACAGGGTGAAGAGACCCAGTACTTC. Amino acids: CASRIPGQGEETQYF. The full variable domain, with the rest looked up from reference TRBV5-4 and TRBJ2-5, is ETGVTQSPTHLIKTRGQQVTLRCSSQSGHNTVSWYQQALGQGPQFIFQYYREEENGRGNFPPRFSGLQFPNYSSELNVNALELDDSALYLCASRIPGQGEETQYFGPGTRLLVL.

The CDR3 protein is CASSPGYGYTF. CDR3 bases: TGTGCCAGCAGCCCCGGGTATGGCTACACCTTC. The chain employs TRBV9 and TRBJ1-2; no clear D gene. CDR3 size: 11 residues. V gave up 4 bases and J gave up 5 bases, with 6 bases separating them. The germline CDR1 and CDR2 sequences are SGDLS and YYNGEE.

The chain is built from TRBV19 and TRBJ1-2, with a tentative D call TRBD1 (5 bases). Germline V gives CDR1 LNHDA, CDR2 SQIVND (reference sequence). V lost 5 bases, J lost 2 bases, and 9 bases lay in between. The CDR3 spans 13 residues. CDR3 amino acids: CASSFGGNYGYTF. The DNA for the CDR3 is TGTGCCAGTAGTTTCGGGGGAAACTATGGCTACACCTTC.

The CDR3: CASSVFAGATGNTIYF. As DNA, the CDR3 is TGTGCCAGTAGTGTCTTCGCGGGCGCAACTGGAAACACCATATATTTT. The chain recombines TRBV19 with TRBJ1-3; no clear D gene. The CDR3 has 16 residues. V was clipped by 5 bases and J by 2 bases, with 16 bases between them. Germline V gene lookup returns CDR1 LNHDA and CDR2 SQIVND (reference sequence).

This clone was counted between two and nine times. V usage is TRBV27 and J usage is TRBJ1-5, with a possible D match to TRBD1 (5 bases). The CDR3 runs to 13 residues. Germline CDR1 and CDR2: MNHEY and SMNVEV (reference sequence). V lost 8 bases and J lost 4, with 12 bases in between. CDR3 sequence: CASGMTENQPQHF. Here the CDR3 DNA reads TGTGCCAGCGGGATGACAGAAAATCAGCCCCAGCATTTT.